Presented here are 32 T cell receptor beta chains from one specimen sequenced in a study of T cells after yellow fever vaccination. MiXCR, applied by TCRdb to the 5' RACE reads, yields one record per CDR3 protein. The sample has around 320,000 distinct CDR3 sequences; approximately 4.5% are singletons. The specimen comprised PBMCs, sampled 15 days after the yellow fever booster vaccination. The source is a young man who received the YFV17D yellow fever vaccine.

V gene TRBV12-3 or TRBV12-4 combines with J gene TRBJ2-6; D might be TRBD2 (6 bases). The germline V and J ends were trimmed by 3 bases and 16 bases, with 13 bases remaining between them. CDR3 length: 12 amino acids. CDR3 amino acids: CASSFNSGVLTF. The DNA for the CDR3 is TGTGCCAGCAGTTTTAATTCGGGGGTTCTGACTTTC.

This clonotype was detected many times. The chain joins TRBV11-2 to TRBJ2-3; unclear D gene. The CDR3 is made up of 13 amino acids. The germline gives CDR1 SGHAT, CDR2 FQNNGV. The V end lost 5 bases, the J end lost 6 bases, and 12 bases lay between the germline ends. The CDR3 DNA is TGTGCCAGCAGCCAGGACCGGCTGGATACGCAGTATTTT. Amino acid sequence: CASSQDRLDTQYF.

The table lists this clonotype with a few counts. The chain links TRBV7-8 to TRBJ1-6; TRBD1 matches 12 bases. Losses at the gene ends were 4 bases for V and 11 bases for J; bases not matched to a gene: 12. Germline assignment: CDR1 SGHVS and CDR2 FQNEAQ. This CDR3 contains 17 residues. The CDR3 here is CASSYMTGQGARTPLHF. CDR3 coding DNA: TGTGCCAGCAGCTACATGACGGGACAGGGGGCGAGGACACCCCTCCACTTT. The variable domain in full, completed from reference TRBV7-8 and TRBJ1-6, reads GAGVSQSPRYKVAKRGQDVALRCDPISGHVSLFWYQQALGQGPEFLTYFQNEAQLDKSGLPSDRFFAERPEGSVSTLKIQRTQQEDSAVYLCASSYMTGQGARTPLHFGNGTRLTVT.

This clonotype occurred many times. The J gene is TRBJ1-1, the V gene TRBV20-1; D possibly corresponds to TRBD1 (6 bases). The germline gives CDR1 DFQATT, CDR2 SNEGSKA (reference sequence). Trimming took off 5 bases at V and 8 bases at J, with 18 bases between the two ends. The CDR3 spans 13 residues. The CDR3: CSAGSLGQPEAFF. CDR3 in DNA: TGCAGTGCTGGAAGCCTAGGACAGCCAGAAGCTTTCTTT.

This clonotype was counted many times. V and J are TRBV20-1 and TRBJ2-4, with D maybe TRBD2 (5 bases). The CDR3 totals 15 residues. CDR1 and CDR2 from the germline V gene are DFQATT and SNEGSKA (reference sequence). Trimming cost V 2 bases and J 2 bases, with 13 bases left between them. As DNA, the CDR3 is TGCAGTGCTAGACCCGCCGGGGTGTCCAAAAACATTCAGTACTTC. This sequence encodes CSARPAGVSKNIQYF.

This clonotype was seen repeatedly, ten times or more. This rearrangement joins TRBV7-2 to TRBJ2-7, with D perhaps matching TRBD1 (6 bases). CDR1 and CDR2 from the germline V gene are SGHTA and FQGNSA. V was clipped by 3 bases and J by 8 bases, with 14 bases between them. CDR3 length equals 13 residues. The CDR3 bases are TGTGCCAGCAGCTTCGGACAGCCGTCCCAGCAGTACTTC. Residues: CASSFGQPSQQYF.

In this sample, this clonotype turned up a few times. CDR3 bases: TGTGCCAGCAGCCCAGTGGTCCCGACTAGCGGGGGGGCGTGGTTTGGAGATACGCAGTATTTT. Amino acids: CASSPVVPTSGGAWFGDTQYF. This rearrangement joins TRBV5-6 to TRBJ2-3, with TRBD2 identical over 14 bases. From germline, CDR1 is SGHDT and CDR2 YYEEEE. V dropped 4 bases and J dropped 5; count of bases not matched to a gene: 21. The CDR3 length is 21 residues.

This clonotype appeared many times. The chain links TRBV5-6 to TRBJ1-2; tentatively, D is TRBD1 (5 bases). The CDR3 has 14 residues. V was pared by 6 bases and J by 7 bases, with 19 bases between. The germline CDR1 and CDR2 sequences are SGHDT and YYEEEE. CDR3 sequence (DNA): TGTGCCAGCACCGTAGGGACGGCGACTGTTGGCTACACCTTC. Residues: CASTVGTATVGYTF.

This clonotype was found many times. Its ends do not fully match the called genes, so a read error is possible. This chain links TRBV27 with TRBJ2-1; 7 nucleotides line up with TRBD1. Germline values: CDR1 MNHEY, CDR2 SMNVEV (reference sequence). This CDR3 contains 15 residues. The CDR3 is CGSSPQGLSLREQFF. The CDR3 region has the DNA TGTGGCAGCAGCCCACAGGGGCTTAGCTTACGCGAGCAGTTCTTC.

This clonotype came up many times. In nucleotides, the CDR3 is TGTGCCAGCAGGGATGGGTGGCTAGCGGGAGATACGCAGTATTTT. Translating gives CASRDGWLAGDTQYF. V is TRBV6-1 and J is TRBJ2-3; 8 nucleotides agree with TRBD2. The CDR3 covers 15 residues. Trimming cost V 6 bases and J 5 bases; bases outside gene matches: 10. CDR1 and CDR2 (germline): MNHNS, SASEGT.

This clonotype has at least ten counts. This chain links TRBV6-2 or TRBV6-3 with TRBJ1-2; 9 bases align to TRBD1. J gave up 4 bases and V 4 bases, and 16 bases lay outside the gene matches. The germline gives CDR1 MNHEY, CDR2 SVGEGT. CDR3 size: 18 residues. DNA for the CDR3: TGTGCCAGCAGTTCTCCCGGGACAGGGAGCAGAAACCTCTATGGCTACACCTTC. The encoded protein is CASSSPGTGSRNLYGYTF.

This clonotype was seen more than once but under ten times. V usage is TRBV5-1 and J usage is TRBJ1-1; no definite D call. This CDR3 contains 19 residues. The germline gives CDR1 SGHRS, CDR2 YFSETQ. Trimming took off 2 bases at V and 1 base at J, with 24 bases between the two ends. The CDR3 DNA reads as TGCGCCAGCAGCTTAAGTTTGCGGGTGGAGCGACGGTCGAACACTGAAGCTTTCTTT. Protein: CASSLSLRVERRSNTEAFF.

The rearrangement uses TRBV7-2 and TRBJ1-2, with 8 positions matching TRBD1. CDR1 is SGHTA and CDR2 is FQGNSA in the germline V gene. V shed 1 base and J 4 bases; nucleotides not matched to a gene: 5. This CDR3 is 15 amino acids long. CDR3 region: CASSLGTGNIYGYTF. The DNA for the CDR3 is TGTGCCAGCAGCTTAGGGACAGGGAATATCTATGGCTACACCTTC.

The table lists this clonotype with a few counts. The V gene is TRBV4-2, the J gene TRBJ1-5; D perhaps matches TRBD1 (5 bases). Germline loops: CDR1 LGHNA, CDR2 YNFKEQ. V was trimmed by 0 bases and J by 7 bases, leaving 25 bases between them. CDR3 length: 19 residues. Here the CDR3 reads CASSQDTRGEAGTGQPQHF. The CDR3 nucleotides are TGTGCCAGCAGCCAAGATACTCGGGGGGAGGCAGGGACGGGGCAGCCCCAGCATTTT.

V gene TRBV3-2 combines with J gene TRBJ1-1; the table gives TRBD1 as D, unverified against the DNA. TRBV3-2 is a pseudogene locus. The CDR3 contains 13 residues. The CDR3 sequence: CASSQGEDLRAFF. CDR3 coding DNA: TGTGCCAGCAGCCAGGGAGAGGATCTTCGTGCTTTCTTT.

This clonotype has ten or more counts. This sequence joins TRBV9 and TRBJ1-2, with D maybe TRBD1 (5 bases). The CDR3 totals 15 residues. CDR1 and CDR2 from the germline V gene are SGDLS and YYNGEE. V was pared by 3 bases and J by 3 bases, with 15 bases between. This CDR3 is CASSAGRTLHYGYTF. The CDR3 nucleotides are TGTGCCAGCAGCGCCGGCAGGACACTACACTATGGCTACACCTTC.

This clonotype was picked up a small number of times. This rearrangement joins TRBV6-5 to TRBJ1-1, with 7 bases that match TRBD1. The V gene's germline CDR1 is MNHEY and CDR2 SVGAGI. The CDR3 consists of 15 residues. J gave up 1 base and V 6 bases, and 8 bases lay outside the gene matches. CDR3 bases: TGTGCCAGCAGCCGGGACAGTAGGCAGAACACTGAAGCTTTCTTT. Translated: CASSRDSRQNTEAFF.

This clonotype was counted between two and nine times. The chain couples TRBV5-5 to TRBJ2-2; D ambiguous. The CDR3 covers 13 residues. Germline V lookup: CDR1 SGHKS, CDR2 YYEKEE (reference sequence). V dropped 2 bases and J dropped 8 bases, with 10 bases sitting between them. For the CDR3, the DNA is TGTGCCAGCAGCTTTAATCGGTTTGGGGAGCTGTTTTTT. This gives the protein CASSFNRFGELFF. Full variable domain (remainder filled in from reference TRBV5-5 and TRBJ2-2): DAGVTQSPTHLIKTRGQQVTLRCSPISGHKSVSWYQQVLGQGPQFIFQYYEKEERGRGNFPDRFSARQFPNYSSELNVNALLLGDSALYLCASSFNRFGELFFGEGSRLTVL.

V is TRBV5-1 and J is TRBJ2-7; possibly TRBD1 for D (5 bases). Germline values: CDR1 SGHRS, CDR2 YFSETQ. The V end was cut by 5 bases, the J end by 4 bases, with 13 bases between. CDR3 length equals 13 residues. The CDR3: CASSQDTEYEQYF. The CDR3 DNA sequence: TGCGCCAGCAGTCAGGACACCGAATACGAGCAGTACTTC.

CDR3 nucleotide sequence: TGTGCCAGCAGCTTCCAGGACCAAGAGACCCAGTACTTC. This gives the protein CASSFQDQETQYF. The chain combines TRBV7-9 with TRBJ2-5, with unresolved D. This CDR3 spans 13 amino acids. V was pared by 3 bases and J by 0 bases, with 5 bases between. The germline V gene encodes CDR1 SEHNR and CDR2 FQNEAQ (reference sequence).

The sample holds a few counts of this clonotype. The rearrangement joins TRBV5-1 to TRBJ1-2; D remains unclear. The CDR3 is 13 amino acids. The germline CDR1 and CDR2 sequences are SGHRS and YFSETQ. Trimming pared 0 bases from V and 8 bases from J, leaving 11 bases between. The CDR3 DNA reads as TGCGCCAGCAGCTTGGAAAGGGTAGGGGGCTACACCTTC. Amino acid sequence: CASSLERVGGYTF.

This clonotype turned up a few times. The V and J genes are TRBV12-3 or TRBV12-4 and TRBJ1-6; 9 bases are shared with TRBD1. The CDR3 is made up of 16 amino acids. Unmatched junction bases numbered 10, after V lost 5 bases and J lost 8 bases. The chain's CDR3 is CASSSTGQGLHSPLHF. The CDR3 bases are TGTGCCAGCAGTAGTACGGGACAGGGCCTCCATTCACCCCTCCACTTT.

There are many counts of this clonotype. The chain links TRBV5-4 to TRBJ2-3; the D gene could be TRBD1 or TRBD2 (6 bases each). The germline gives CDR1 SGHNT, CDR2 YYREEE (reference sequence). There are 16 residues in the CDR3. V gave up 4 bases and J gave up 5 bases, with 20 bases separating them. The CDR3 region has the DNA TGTGCCAGCAGCGCGGGGAATCCGGGGGCGGGAGATACGCAGTATTTT. Amino acid sequence: CASSAGNPGAGDTQYF.

The V gene is TRBV20-1, the J gene TRBJ2-7; TRBD1 is a possible D gene (7 bases). CDR1 is DFQATT, CDR2 SNEGSKA, per germline (reference sequence). The CDR3 extends over 15 amino acids. Trimming removed 3 bases from V and 2 bases from J, with 17 bases in between. CDR3 sequence: CSARAGGSWAYEQYF. The CDR3 coding sequence is TGCAGTGCTAGGGCAGGGGGGAGCTGGGCCTACGAGCAGTACTTC.

This clonotype was seen ten or more times. This chain connects TRBV12-3 or TRBV12-4 to TRBJ1-4, with no clear D. V lost 7 bases to trimming and J lost 12 bases, with 18 bases between them. This CDR3 comprises 13 residues. CDR3 amino acids: CASTPRNAGELFF. The CDR3 DNA follows: TGTGCCAGCACCCCCCGAAACGCAGGAGAACTGTTTTTT.

The genes are TRBV20-1 and TRBJ2-5; 9 bases line up with TRBD1. The CDR3 totals 14 residues. Germline V gives CDR1 DFQATT, CDR2 SNEGSKA (reference sequence). With 6 bases clipped from V and 4 bases from J, the junction kept 9 bases outside the gene matches. This CDR3 is CSAVGTGRRETQYF. CDR3 coding DNA: TGCAGTGCCGTGGGGACAGGGAGGAGAGAGACCCAGTACTTC.

The chain has TRBV7-2 and TRBJ1-2; the match to TRBD1 covers 8 bases. The CDR3 covers 14 residues. Germline values: CDR1 SGHTA, CDR2 FQGNSA. Unmatched junction bases numbered 6, after V lost 4 bases and J lost 5 bases. The DNA for the CDR3 is TGTGCCAGCAGCTCGCCGACAGGGGCATATGGCTACACCTTC. Protein product: CASSSPTGAYGYTF.

There are many counts of this clonotype. This chain joins TRBV4-1 and TRBJ1-6; TRBD1 matches at 8 bases. Germline CDR1 is MGHRA and CDR2 is YSYEKL. The J segment lost 6 bases and the V segment lost 1 base, leaving 5 bases of the junction unmatched. This CDR3 is 16 amino acids long. The CDR3 spells CASSQGTGLGNSPLHF. The CDR3 nucleotides are TGCGCCAGCAGCCAAGGGACAGGGTTGGGTAATTCACCCCTCCACTTT.

The sample holds a few counts of this clonotype. The chain carries TRBV6-5 and TRBJ1-3, with D tentatively TRBD1 (5 bases). V lost 8 bases, J lost 8 bases, and 13 bases lay in between. The germline V gene has CDR1 MNHEY and CDR2 SVGAGI. This CDR3 region has 12 residues. Written as DNA, the CDR3 is TGTGCCAGCGGCAATTGGGGCGACACCATATATTTT. Protein product: CASGNWGDTIYF.

At least ten counts were recorded for this clonotype. The rearrangement joins TRBV6-6 to TRBJ2-1, with D tentatively TRBD1 (6 bases). Germline V gene lookup returns CDR1 MNHNY and CDR2 SVGAGI (reference sequence). The CDR3 runs 14 residues. Between the trimmed V and J ends, which lost 7 bases and 4 bases, there was a span of 14 bases. In DNA form, the CDR3 reads TGTGCCAGCATAAAGGGGGTGGTGTACAATGAGCAGTTCTTC. Its protein is CASIKGVVYNEQFF.

V and J are TRBV12-3 or TRBV12-4 and TRBJ1-1, with D perhaps matching TRBD1 (6 bases). V dropped 9 bases and J dropped 1 base, with 12 bases sitting between them. The CDR3 is made up of 13 amino acids. CDR3 DNA: TGTGCCAGTTCAGGGGCGGGGAACACTGAAGCTTTCTTT. Protein: CASSGAGNTEAFF.

V is TRBV11-1 and J is TRBJ2-7, with 8 positions matching TRBD1. The CDR3 consists of 15 residues. Germline CDR1 and CDR2: SGHAT and FQDESV (reference sequence). V trimming: 4 bases; J trimming: 4 bases; junction bases outside the gene matches: 9. CDR3 nucleotide sequence: TGTGCCAGCAGCTCCGACTACGGACAGGGATACGAGCAGTACTTC. Its translation is CASSSDYGQGYEQYF.